Detailed here is one TCR beta chain. TCRdb re-analysed the PCR reads in MiXCR, keeping a single row per CDR3 protein. Among tens of thousands of distinct CDR3 sequences listed, 15% to 20% were seen once. The data originate from a study of molecular identifiers for immune sequencing clone quantification. This sequence was found in a human donor in good health. Some libraries in this study had Jurkat cell RNA spiked in. Sequenced sample: naive CD8+ T cells from blood, with Jurkat cell RNA spiked in. Subset reported: FACS-sorted CD8+CD4-CCR7+CD45RA+ naive T cells.

The CDR3 protein is CASSYTGTGYGTEAFF. CDR3 coding DNA: TGTGCCAGCAGTTACACCGGGACAGGGTACGGCACTGAAGCTTTCTTT. V gene TRBV6-5 combines with J gene TRBJ1-1; 9 positions agree with TRBD1. CDR1 and CDR2 from the germline V gene are MNHEY and SVGAGI. The junction had 8 bases not matched to a gene; V was cut back by 2 bases and J by 4 bases. CDR3 length equals 16 residues.